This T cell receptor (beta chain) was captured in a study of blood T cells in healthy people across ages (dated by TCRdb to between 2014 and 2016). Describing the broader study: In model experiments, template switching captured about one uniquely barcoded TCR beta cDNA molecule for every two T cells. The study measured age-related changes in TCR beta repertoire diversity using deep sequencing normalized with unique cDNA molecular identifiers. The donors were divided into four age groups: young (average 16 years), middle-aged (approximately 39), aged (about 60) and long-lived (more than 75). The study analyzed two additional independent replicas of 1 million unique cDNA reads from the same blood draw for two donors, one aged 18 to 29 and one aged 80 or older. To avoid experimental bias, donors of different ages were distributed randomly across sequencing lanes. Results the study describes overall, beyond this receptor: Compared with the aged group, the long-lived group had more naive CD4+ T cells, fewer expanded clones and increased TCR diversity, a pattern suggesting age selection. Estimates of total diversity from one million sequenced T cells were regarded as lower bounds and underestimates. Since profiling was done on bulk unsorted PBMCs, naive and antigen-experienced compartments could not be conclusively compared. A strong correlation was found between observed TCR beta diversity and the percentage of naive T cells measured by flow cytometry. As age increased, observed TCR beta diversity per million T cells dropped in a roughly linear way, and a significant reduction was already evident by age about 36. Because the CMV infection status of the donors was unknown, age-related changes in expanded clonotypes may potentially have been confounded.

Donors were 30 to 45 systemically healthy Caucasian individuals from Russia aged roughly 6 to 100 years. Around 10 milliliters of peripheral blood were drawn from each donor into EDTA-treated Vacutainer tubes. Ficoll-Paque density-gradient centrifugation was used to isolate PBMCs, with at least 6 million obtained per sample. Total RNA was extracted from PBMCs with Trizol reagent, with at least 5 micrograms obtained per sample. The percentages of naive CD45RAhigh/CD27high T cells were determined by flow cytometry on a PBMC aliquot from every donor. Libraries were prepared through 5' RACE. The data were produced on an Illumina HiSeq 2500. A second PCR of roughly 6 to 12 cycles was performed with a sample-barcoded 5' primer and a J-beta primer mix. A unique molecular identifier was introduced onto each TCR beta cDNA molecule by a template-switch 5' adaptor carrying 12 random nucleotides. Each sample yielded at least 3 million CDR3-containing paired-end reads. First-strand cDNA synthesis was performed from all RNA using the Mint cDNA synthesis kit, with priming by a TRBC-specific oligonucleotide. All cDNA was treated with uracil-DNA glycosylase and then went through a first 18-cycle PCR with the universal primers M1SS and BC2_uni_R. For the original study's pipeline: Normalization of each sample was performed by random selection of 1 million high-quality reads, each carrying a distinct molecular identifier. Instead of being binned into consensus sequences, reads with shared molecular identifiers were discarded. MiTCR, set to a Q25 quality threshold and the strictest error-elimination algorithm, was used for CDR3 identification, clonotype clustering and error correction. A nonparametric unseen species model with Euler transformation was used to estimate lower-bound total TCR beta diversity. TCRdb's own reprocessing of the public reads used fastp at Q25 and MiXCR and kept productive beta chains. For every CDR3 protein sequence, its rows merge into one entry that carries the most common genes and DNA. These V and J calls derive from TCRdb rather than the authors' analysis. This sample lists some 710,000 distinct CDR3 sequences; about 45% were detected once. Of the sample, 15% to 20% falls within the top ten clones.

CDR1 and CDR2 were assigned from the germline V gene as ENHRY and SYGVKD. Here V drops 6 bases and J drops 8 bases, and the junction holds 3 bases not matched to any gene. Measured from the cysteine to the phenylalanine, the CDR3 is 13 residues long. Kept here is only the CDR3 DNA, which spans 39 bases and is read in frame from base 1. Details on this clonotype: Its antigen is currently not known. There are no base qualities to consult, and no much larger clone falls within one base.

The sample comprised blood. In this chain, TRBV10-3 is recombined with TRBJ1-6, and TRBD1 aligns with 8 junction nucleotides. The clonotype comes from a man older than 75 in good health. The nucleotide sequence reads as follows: TGTGCCATCAGGGACAGGGTTGATTCACCCCTCCACTTT. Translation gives CAIRDRVDSPLHF.